What follows describes a single T cell receptor (beta chain). Its antigen is as yet unknown. The sample originates from a study of beta chain features in type 1 diabetes. Stem cell-like memory, regulatory, central memory and naive CD4+ cells were sorted via CD45RO/CCR7/CD25/CD127/CD95/CD27. In all sorted populations, purity surpassed 98%. This CDR3 is built from 15 residues. CDR1 is SGDLS and CDR2 is YYNGEE in the germline V gene. V was clipped by 6 bases and J by 5 bases, with 20 bases between them. Reverse transcribing all isolated RNA meant expressed TCRB transcripts were sequenced. The repertoire was sequenced with immunoSEQ multiplex PCR; TCRdb's copy has only in-frame clones and lacks some. The sample comprises about 340,000 clones, about a tenth of which are singletons, and roughly 0.99% rests with the top ten. Study-level points and caveats: Highly expressing activated T cells could be over-counted with a cDNA template. Across patients, naive, central memory and Treg TCRB repertoires exhibited apparently greater similarity than was observed across healthy donors. Moderate but significant shortening of TCRB CDR3s was recorded in all four CD4+ subsets from Type 1 diabetes patients.

Sequencing used central memory CD4+ T cells from blood. The sequence was collected from a man younger than 45 with type 1 diabetes. The rearrangement uses TRBV9 and TRBJ1-2; D remains ambiguous. The CDR3, as DNA: TGTGCCAGCACTCCCCTAGGCCGGGGTGAGTATGGCTACACCTTC. Protein product: CASTPLGRGEYGYTF.